This T cell receptor beta chain emerged from a study of blood T cell repertoires in COVID-19. In germline, CDR1 is MNHEY, CDR2 SVGEGT. V shed 5 bases and J 7 bases; nucleotides not matched to a gene: 7. There are 16 residues in the CDR3. Only in-frame clones appear in the TCRdb table, and some are missing; sequencing was by immunoSEQ multiplex PCR. The sample has approximately 300,000 clones; 85% to 90% are singletons. The chain is built from TRBV6-2 or TRBV6-3 and TRBJ1-6; the match to TRBD1 covers 11 bases. This sequence was found in a woman aged 40 to 49 with COVID-19, enrolled during active disease. Specimen: peripheral blood. The CDR3, as DNA: TGTGCCAGCAGTCTCTCGGGACAGGGGGGAAATTCACCCCTCCACTTT. It translates to CASSLSGQGGNSPLHF.